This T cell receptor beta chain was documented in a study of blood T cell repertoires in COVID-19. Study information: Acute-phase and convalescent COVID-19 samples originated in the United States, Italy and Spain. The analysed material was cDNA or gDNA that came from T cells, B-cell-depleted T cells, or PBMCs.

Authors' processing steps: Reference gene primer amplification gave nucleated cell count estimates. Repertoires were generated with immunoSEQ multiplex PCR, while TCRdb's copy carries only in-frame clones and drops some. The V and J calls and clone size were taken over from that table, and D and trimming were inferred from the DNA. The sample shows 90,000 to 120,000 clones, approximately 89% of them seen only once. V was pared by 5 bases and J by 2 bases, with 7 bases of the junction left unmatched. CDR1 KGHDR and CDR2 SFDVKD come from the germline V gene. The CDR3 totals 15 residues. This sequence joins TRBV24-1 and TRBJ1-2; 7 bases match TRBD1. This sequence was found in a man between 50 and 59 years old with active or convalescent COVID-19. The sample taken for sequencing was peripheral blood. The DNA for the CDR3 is TGTGCCACCAGTGGGACAGGTTTGCTGAACTATGGCTACACCTTC. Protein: CATSGTGLLNYGYTF.